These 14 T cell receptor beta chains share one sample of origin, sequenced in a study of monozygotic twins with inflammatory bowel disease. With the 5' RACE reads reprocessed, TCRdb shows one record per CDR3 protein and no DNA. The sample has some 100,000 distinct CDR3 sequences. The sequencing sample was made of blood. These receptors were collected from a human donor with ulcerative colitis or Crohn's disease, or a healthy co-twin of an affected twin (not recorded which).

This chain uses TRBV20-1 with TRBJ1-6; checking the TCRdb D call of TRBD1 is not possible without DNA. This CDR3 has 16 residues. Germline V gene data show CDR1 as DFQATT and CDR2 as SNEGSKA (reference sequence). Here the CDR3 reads CSARDGRFSYNSPLHF.

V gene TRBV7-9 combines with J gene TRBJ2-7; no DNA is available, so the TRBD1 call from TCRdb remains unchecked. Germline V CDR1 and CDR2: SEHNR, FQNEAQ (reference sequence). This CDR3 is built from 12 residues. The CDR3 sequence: CASSKQGAEQYF.

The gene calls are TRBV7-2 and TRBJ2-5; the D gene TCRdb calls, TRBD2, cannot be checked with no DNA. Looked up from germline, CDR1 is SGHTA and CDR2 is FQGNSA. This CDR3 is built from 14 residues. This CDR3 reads CASSWASGEETQYF.

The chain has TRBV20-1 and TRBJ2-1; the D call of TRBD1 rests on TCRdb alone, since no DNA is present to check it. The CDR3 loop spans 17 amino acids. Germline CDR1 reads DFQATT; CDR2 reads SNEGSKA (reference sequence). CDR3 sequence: CSADRTEASGFYNEQFF.

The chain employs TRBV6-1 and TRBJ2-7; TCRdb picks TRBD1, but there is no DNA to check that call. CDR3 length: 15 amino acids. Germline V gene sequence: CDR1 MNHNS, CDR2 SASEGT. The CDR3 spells CASSIGDPLTYEQYF.

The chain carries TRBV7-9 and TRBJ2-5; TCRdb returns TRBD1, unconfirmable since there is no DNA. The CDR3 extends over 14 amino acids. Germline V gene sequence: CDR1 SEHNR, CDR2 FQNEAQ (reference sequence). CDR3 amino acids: CASITGTGGETQYF.

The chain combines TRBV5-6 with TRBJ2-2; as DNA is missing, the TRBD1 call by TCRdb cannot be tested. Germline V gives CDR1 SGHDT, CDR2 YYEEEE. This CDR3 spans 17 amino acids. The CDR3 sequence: CASSLGVSGGNTGELFF.

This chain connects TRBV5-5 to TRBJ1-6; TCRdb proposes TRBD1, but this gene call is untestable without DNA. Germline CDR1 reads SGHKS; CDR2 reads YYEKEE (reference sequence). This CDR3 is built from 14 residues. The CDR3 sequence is CASSLPGGHSPLHF.

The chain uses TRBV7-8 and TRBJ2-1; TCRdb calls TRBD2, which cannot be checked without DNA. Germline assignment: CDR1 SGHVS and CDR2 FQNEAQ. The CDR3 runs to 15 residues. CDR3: CASNPIAGAYNEQFF.

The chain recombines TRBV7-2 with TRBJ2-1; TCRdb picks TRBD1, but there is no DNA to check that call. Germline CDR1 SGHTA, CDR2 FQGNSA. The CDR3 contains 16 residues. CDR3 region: CASSFRQGRKFYEQFF.

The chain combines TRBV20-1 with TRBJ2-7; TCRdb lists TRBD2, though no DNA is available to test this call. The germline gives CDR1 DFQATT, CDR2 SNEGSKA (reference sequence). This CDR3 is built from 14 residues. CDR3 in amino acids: CSAREGSGSHEQYF.

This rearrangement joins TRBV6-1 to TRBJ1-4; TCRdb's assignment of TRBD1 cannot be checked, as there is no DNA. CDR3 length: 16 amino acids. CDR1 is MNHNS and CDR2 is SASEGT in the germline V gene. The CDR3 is CASSPTRGRDTEKLFF.

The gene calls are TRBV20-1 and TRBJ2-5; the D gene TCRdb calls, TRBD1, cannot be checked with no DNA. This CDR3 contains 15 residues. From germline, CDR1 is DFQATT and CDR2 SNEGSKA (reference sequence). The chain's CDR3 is CSARTSGQGRETQYF.

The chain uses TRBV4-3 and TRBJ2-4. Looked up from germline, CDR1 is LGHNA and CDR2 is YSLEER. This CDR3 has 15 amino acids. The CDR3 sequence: CASSQDLETLNIQYF.